The sequence of this T cell receptor beta chain was determined in a study of T-cell memory formation after mild COVID-19. Amplification by 5'RACE using constant-segment primers produced TCR alpha and TCR beta cDNA libraries that carried sample barcodes and UMIs. TCRdb analysed the 5' RACE reads with MiXCR anew, one entry per CDR3 protein. In the table there are over 150,000 distinct CDR3 sequences, about 18% of which are singletons. The germline V gene encodes CDR1 LGHNA and CDR2 YNFKEQ. Trimming left V 1 base short and J 1 base short, with 7 bases between. This CDR3 comprises 14 residues. This chain joins TRBV4-2 and TRBJ1-2, with D uncertain. This TCR was sampled from a man younger than 30 who had mild COVID-19 (a few samples of this study predate the infection). Cell type and time point are not known. The sample consisted of PBMCs or a T cell subset sorted from them (not recorded which). CDR3 coding DNA: TGTGCCAGCAGCCAAGGACGGCTTAACTATGGCTACACCTTC. Its protein product is CASSQGRLNYGYTF.